The 8 T cell receptor beta chains presented below share a single source sample, sequenced in a study of immune evolution from preneoplasia to lung adenocarcinoma (dated by TCRdb to the early 2020s). Libraries were built with the immunoSEQ multiplex PCR assay. TCRdb re-hosts the immuneACCESS table, in-frame sequences only. Its copies lack some clones; in the studies checked, an unresolved V gene accounts for under half of them, and the cause for the rest is not known. Here the sample has approximately 9,000 clones; about 80% occur a single time. About 2.8% of the sample belongs to the ten largest clones. The sequenced material came from FFPE minimally invasive lung adenocarcinoma tissue. The sample's cell subset or site label, decoded: micro-invasive lung adenocarcinoma (MIA). The receptors originated from a person aged 65 to 79 with lung adenocarcinoma.

V is TRBV2 and J is TRBJ1-1; tentatively, D is TRBD1 (5 bases). The CDR3 has 14 amino acids. Trimming took off 5 bases at V and 0 bases at J, with 10 bases between the two ends. From germline, CDR1 is SNHLY and CDR2 FYNNEI. The CDR3 DNA follows: TGTGCCAGCAGTTGGGACGGTATGAACACTGAAGCTTTCTTT. It translates to CASSWDGMNTEAFF.

This clone was seen only a few times. The chain carries TRBV18 and TRBJ2-1; 9 bases line up with TRBD1. CDR3 length: 14 residues. The V gene's germline CDR1 is KGHSH and CDR2 LQKENI. Unmatched junction bases numbered 4, after V lost 5 bases and J lost 5 bases. This chain's CDR3 is CASSTQGADNEQFF. The DNA for the CDR3 is TGTGCCAGCTCAACACAGGGGGCGGACAATGAGCAGTTCTTC.

V usage is TRBV21-1 and J usage is TRBJ2-1; the D call TRBD2 from the table was never checked on the DNA. TRBV21-1 is tagged as a pseudogene. The CDR3 runs 17 residues. The CDR3 nucleotides are TGTGCCAGCAGCACTAGCGGGTCCAAGGGGTGCTACAATGAGCAGTTCTTC. Translating gives CASSTSGSKGCYNEQFF.

The rearrangement joins TRBV28 to TRBJ1-6; D is unclear. The CDR3 is 15 residues long. Germline CDR1 MDHEN, CDR2 SYDVKM. V gave up 5 bases and J gave up 6 bases, with 14 bases separating them. CDR3 region: CASSTGPTLNSPLHF. The DNA of the CDR3 is TGTGCCAGCAGTACCGGGCCCACCCTTAATTCACCCCTCCACTTT.

This chain links TRBV6-4 with TRBJ2-1, with D unclear. This CDR3 is 13 amino acids long. The germline gives CDR1 MRHNA, CDR2 SNTAGT. V was pared by 3 bases and J by 10 bases, with 13 bases between. The CDR3 DNA follows: TGTGCCAGCAGTGATACTGGAGAAGACGAGCAGTTCTTC. It is translated as CASSDTGEDEQFF.

V usage is TRBV4-1 and J usage is TRBJ1-2; D unresolved. Looked up from germline, CDR1 is MGHRA and CDR2 is YSYEKL. This CDR3 has 13 residues. V lost 2 bases and J 13 bases, leaving 17 bases between the germline ends. In DNA, the CDR3 is TGCGCCAGCAGCCAATTAGGACTCCACGACCGCACCTTC. Its translation: CASSQLGLHDRTF.

The chain is built from TRBV19 and TRBJ1-6, with no clear D. Trimming took 10 bases from V and 7 from J, leaving 17 bases between them. The CDR3 has 14 amino acids. Looked up from germline, CDR1 is LNHDA and CDR2 is SQIVND (reference sequence). CDR3 DNA sequence: TGTGCCACTACCGTCGGGCAGAAAAATTCACCCCTCCACTTT. Protein product: CATTVGQKNSPLHF.

The J gene is TRBJ2-5, the V gene TRBV5-1, with 8 nucleotides matching TRBD2. V shed 0 bases, J shed 0 bases, and the junction held 1 base outside the gene matches. Germline values: CDR1 SGHRS, CDR2 YFSETQ. This CDR3 comprises 15 residues. CDR3 coding DNA: TGCGCCAGCAGCTTGGGACTAGCGAACCAAGAGACCCAGTACTTC. It encodes CASSLGLANQETQYF. Supplemented by reference TRBV5-1 and TRBJ2-5, the full variable domain reads KAGVTQTPRYLIKTRGQQVTLSCSPISGHRSVSWYQQTPGQGLQFLFEYFSETQRNKGNFPGRFSGRQFSNSRSEMNVSTLELGDSALYLCASSLGLANQETQYFGPGTRLLVL.